A single sample gave rise to the 30 T cell receptor beta chains below, sequenced in a study of OX40 agonist ivuxolimab in advanced cancers. The library was made by the immunoSEQ multiplex PCR assay. Entries here come from immuneACCESS through TCRdb and include only in-frame sequences with V and J called. Some clones fail to appear in such tables; in the studies checked, an unresolved V gene covers under half of the shortfall, and the cause of the remainder is unknown. The sample contains around 150,000 clones, 85% to 95% of them found a single time. The ten biggest clones cover more than 0.9% of the sample. Sequencing used CD4+ or CD8+ T cells sorted from blood, obtained in a trial of the OX40 agonist ivuxolimab. The receptors come from an adult with an advanced solid tumor such as melanoma, head and neck, liver or kidney cancer.

The rearrangement joins TRBV5-1 to TRBJ1-1; D ambiguous. The germline V gene has CDR1 SGHRS and CDR2 YFSETQ. Trimming removed 0 bases from V and 0 bases from J, with 6 bases in between. The CDR3 length is 14 residues. The CDR3 DNA reads TGCGCCAGCAGCTTGGAACGGATGAACACTGAAGCTTTCTTT. Translated, it gives CASSLERMNTEAFF.

The chain links TRBV30 to TRBJ2-5, with 8 nucleotides matching TRBD1. Germline loops: CDR1 GTSNPN, CDR2 SVGIG (reference sequence). CDR3 length: 16 amino acids. V lost 2 bases, J lost 4 bases, and 12 bases stayed unmatched. In DNA, the CDR3 is TGTGCCTGGAGTATCCTCGACAGGGGTCCTGGAGAGACCCAGTACTTC. This sequence encodes CAWSILDRGPGETQYF. The full variable domain, in which reference TRBV30 and TRBJ2-5 provide the parts outside the CDR3, is SQTIHQWPATLVQPVGSPLSLECTVEGTSNPNLYWYRQAAGRGLQLLFYSVGIGQISSEVPQNLSASRPQDRQFILSSKKLLLSDSGFYLCAWSILDRGPGETQYFGPGTRLLVL.

The V and J genes are TRBV19 and TRBJ1-5, with TRBD1 matching 9 bases. In germline, CDR1 is LNHDA, CDR2 SQIVND (reference sequence). This CDR3 spans 16 amino acids. The junction had 12 bases not matched to a gene; V was cut back by 5 bases and J by 7 bases. In nucleotides, the CDR3 is TGTGCCAGTAGTGCTCCGGGACAGGGTGCCCTGCAGCCCCAGCATTTT. Its translation is CASSAPGQGALQPQHF. The variable domain in full, completed from reference TRBV19 and TRBJ1-5, reads DGGITQSPKYLFRKEGQNVTLSCEQNLNHDAMYWYRQDPGQGLRLIYYSQIVNDFQKGDIAEGYSVSREKKESFPLTVTSAQKNPTAFYLCASSAPGQGALQPQHFGDGTRLSIL.

This clone was seen once. The chain links TRBV7-9 to TRBJ2-7, with D tentatively TRBD2 (6 bases). The CDR3 has 15 amino acids. Trimming removed 5 bases at V and 6 bases at J, with 20 bases between. CDR1 SEHNR and CDR2 FQNEAQ come from the germline V gene (reference sequence). The CDR3 loop is CASSLGYETSGEQYF. The CDR3, as DNA: TGTGCCAGCAGCCTCGGGTATGAGACTAGTGGCGAGCAGTACTTC.

V is TRBV10-1 and J is TRBJ1-1; TRBD1 matches 7 bases. Germline V lookup: CDR1 WNHNN, CDR2 SYGVQD (reference sequence). After removal of 7 bases from V and 2 bases from J, the junction contained 1 base not matched to a gene. The CDR3 covers 12 residues. This chain's CDR3 is CASKGANTEAFF. DNA for the CDR3: TGCGCCAGCAAGGGGGCCAACACTGAAGCTTTCTTT.

The J gene is TRBJ1-2, the V gene TRBV6-5, with 8 bases aligning to TRBD1. Germline CDR1 reads MNHEY; CDR2 reads SVGAGI. The trim removed 6 bases at V and 7 bases at J, leaving 7 bases unmatched. The CDR3 runs to 13 residues. The CDR3 nucleotides are TGTGCCAGCAGGTGGACAGGGCTGACTGGCTACACCTTC. Protein: CASRWTGLTGYTF.

This sequence joins TRBV5-1 and TRBJ2-7; D is tentatively TRBD1 or TRBD2 (6 bases each). V lost 1 base and J 3 bases, leaving 14 bases between the germline ends. Germline loops: CDR1 SGHRS, CDR2 YFSETQ. The CDR3 sequence is 15 residues long. The DNA for the CDR3 is TGCGCCAGCAGCTTGCTTGCAGGGGACTTCTACGAGCAGTACTTC. Amino acids: CASSLLAGDFYEQYF.

V is TRBV18 and J is TRBJ2-4; D tentatively reads TRBD1 or TRBD2 (5 bases each). With 2 bases removed from V and 2 bases from J, the gap between germline ends came to 13 bases. The CDR3 has 16 amino acids. Germline CDR1 KGHSH, CDR2 LQKENI. CDR3 nucleotides: TGTGCCAGCTCACCAACCATTGGGGGAACCAAAAACATTCAGTACTTC. This translates into CASSPTIGGTKNIQYF.

The J gene is TRBJ1-5, the V gene TRBV7-2, with 9 positions matching TRBD1. Looked up from germline, CDR1 is SGHTA and CDR2 is FQGNSA. The CDR3 length is 18 residues. Trimming at V came to 3 bases and at J to 5 bases, leaving 14 bases not matched to a gene. CDR3 amino acids: CASSFLPGQGKGDQPQHF. In nucleotides, the CDR3 is TGTGCCAGCAGCTTCTTACCGGGACAGGGAAAAGGGGATCAGCCCCAGCATTTT.

The V call is TRBV6-6, the J call TRBJ2-2, with D unresolved. Per the germline V gene, CDR1 is MNHNY and CDR2 is SVGAGI (reference sequence). V was shortened by 6 bases and J by 8 bases, with 19 bases between the two germline ends. The CDR3 runs to 15 residues. The CDR3 DNA follows: TGTGCCAGCAGGAAGACCTGGACCTCCGAAGGGGAGCTGTTTTTT. Its translation: CASRKTWTSEGELFF.

The V and J genes are TRBV7-2 and TRBJ1-4; 8 bases match TRBD1. The CDR3 runs to 15 residues. The V gene end was trimmed by 5 bases and the J gene end by 10 bases; junction bases not matched to a gene: 12. Germline CDR1 SGHTA, CDR2 FQGNSA. The CDR3 sequence: CASSLNQGASGKLFF. The CDR3 region has the DNA TGTGCCAGCAGCCTAAATCAGGGGGCGTCGGGAAAACTGTTTTTT.

The chain's CDR3 is CASSTTGLVAFF. The CDR3 DNA reads as TGTGCCAGCAGCACGACAGGATTGGTGGCTTTCTTT. J is TRBJ1-1 and V is TRBV5-4; D is possibly TRBD1 (6 bases). V was cut by 4 bases and J by 11 bases, with 15 bases left in between. This CDR3 region has 12 residues. Germline V gene data show CDR1 as SGHNT and CDR2 as YYREEE (reference sequence).

The sample holds one count of this clone. This chain uses TRBV11-1 with TRBJ2-1, with 9 bases fitting TRBD2. CDR1 and CDR2 (germline): SGHAT, FQDESV (reference sequence). The CDR3 has 14 residues. J lost 7 bases, V lost 3 bases, and 4 bases had no gene match. CDR3 sequence (DNA): TGTGCCAGCAGCTTGTGGCGGGAGGGAAATGAGCAGTTCTTC. It translates to CASSLWREGNEQFF.

The chain employs TRBV18 and TRBJ1-3; possibly TRBD1 for D (5 bases). The CDR3 runs 15 residues. Germline V gene data show CDR1 as KGHSH and CDR2 as LQKENI. Deletions cut 6 bases from V and 4 bases from J, with 16 bases between. CDR3 coding DNA: TGTGCCAGCTCGCAGGGAAGACTCTTAGGAAACACCATATATTTT. Its protein is CASSQGRLLGNTIYF.

This chain connects TRBV27 to TRBJ2-2, with TRBD1 identical over 10 bases. J lost 3 bases, V lost 2 bases, and 6 bases had no gene match. The CDR3 totals 17 residues. Germline V CDR1 and CDR2: MNHEY, SMNVEV (reference sequence). The CDR3 coding sequence is TGTGCCAGCAGTTTACTCCGGGACAGGGGACACACCGGGGAGCTGTTTTTT. Translated, it gives CASSLLRDRGHTGELFF.

The V and J genes are TRBV11-2 and TRBJ1-2; no definite D call. The V gene lost 1 base and the J gene lost 1 base, with 7 bases spanning the gap. Germline loops: CDR1 SGHAT, CDR2 FQNNGV. The CDR3 consists of 14 residues. CDR3: CASSLVKSNYGYTF. The CDR3 region has the DNA TGTGCCAGCAGCTTAGTAAAGAGTAACTATGGCTACACCTTC.

The chain links TRBV19 to TRBJ1-4; 12 bases align to TRBD1. Germline V gene data show CDR1 as LNHDA and CDR2 as SQIVND (reference sequence). The CDR3 length is 15 residues. V gave up 3 bases and J gave up 8 bases; unmatched junction bases: 4. CDR3 in amino acids: CASSIPGTGGEKLFF. CDR3 sequence (DNA): TGTGCCAGTAGTATCCCCGGGACAGGGGGCGAAAAACTGTTTTTT.

The rearrangement uses TRBV11-2 and TRBJ2-1; D is unresolved. The V end lost 5 bases, the J end lost 2 bases, and 16 bases lay between the germline ends. This CDR3 contains 16 residues. The germline CDR1 and CDR2 sequences are SGHAT and FQNNGV. CDR3 nucleotides: TGTGCCAGCAGCCCCCGGGTTGGGCTTGCCTACAATGAGCAGTTCTTC. This gives the protein CASSPRVGLAYNEQFF.

The chain employs TRBV6-1 and TRBJ1-6; D uncertain. CDR3 length equals 12 residues. The germline CDR1 and CDR2 sequences are MNHNS and SASEGT. V lost 8 bases to trimming and J lost 9 bases, with 11 bases between them. Written as DNA, the CDR3 is TGTGCCAGCCGGGATTTGCCTTCACCCCTCCACTTT. Residues: CASRDLPSPLHF.

Comments on this clone: Other nucleotide sequences in the sample specify the same CDR3. The chain combines TRBV21-1 with TRBJ2-7. TRBV21-1 is tagged as a pseudogene. The CDR3 is 15 amino acids. Here the CDR3 reads CASNYKGESSYEQYF. The CDR3 DNA reads as TGTGCCAGCAATTACAAAGGGGAGAGTTCCTACGAGCAATACTTC.

This chain connects TRBV9 to TRBJ2-3, with 15 bases fitting TRBD2. This CDR3 has 21 amino acids. V lost 0 bases to trimming and J lost 1 base; unmatched junction nucleotides: 12. The V gene's germline CDR1 is SGDLS and CDR2 YYNGEE. The CDR3 here is CASSVARTSGGGLIGTDTQYF. The CDR3 nucleotides are TGTGCCAGCAGCGTAGCTAGGACTAGCGGGGGGGGCCTCATCGGCACAGATACGCAGTATTTT.

V gene TRBV6-5 combines with J gene TRBJ1-1, with a tentative D call TRBD1 (5 bases). V was clipped by 2 bases and J by 11 bases, with 15 bases between them. Germline lookup yields CDR1 MNHEY and CDR2 SVGAGI. The CDR3 is 13 residues long. The CDR3 here is CASSYVPGLDAFF. DNA for the CDR3: TGTGCCAGCAGTTACGTTCCGGGGCTTGACGCTTTCTTT.

The J gene is TRBJ2-5, the V gene TRBV9, with D possibly TRBD2 on 5 matching bases. CDR1 SGDLS and CDR2 YYNGEE come from the germline V gene. This CDR3 contains 14 residues. Trimming stripped 0 bases from V and 2 bases from J, with 8 bases between. CDR3 region: CASSVGPGQETQYF. The CDR3 nucleotides read TGTGCCAGCAGCGTAGGACCGGGGCAAGAGACCCAGTACTTC.

The J gene is TRBJ2-1, the V gene TRBV28; 8 nucleotides match TRBD1. The CDR3 has 15 residues. The V and J ends lost 5 bases and 4 bases, in that order; junction bases with no gene match: 7. Per the germline V gene, CDR1 is MDHEN and CDR2 is SYDVKM. The CDR3 sequence: CASSPQDREYNEQFF. CDR3 coding DNA: TGTGCCAGCAGTCCCCAGGACAGGGAATACAATGAGCAGTTCTTC.

The J gene is TRBJ1-5, the V gene TRBV10-3; D unclear. The germline V and J ends were trimmed by 2 bases and 1 base, with 12 bases remaining between them. There are 16 residues in the CDR3. The V gene's germline CDR1 is ENHRY and CDR2 SYGVKD. This CDR3 is CAISEGEPASNQPQHF. Written as DNA, the CDR3 is TGTGCCATCAGTGAGGGGGAGCCAGCGAGCAATCAGCCCCAGCATTTT.

The chain is built from TRBV6-6 and TRBJ2-7, with D unresolved. The ends were cut back, 5 bases at V and 4 bases at J, with 9 bases in the middle. CDR1 is MNHNY, CDR2 SVGAGI, per germline (reference sequence). The CDR3 length is 12 residues. The CDR3 sequence is CASSPQAYEQYF. The CDR3 DNA is TGTGCCAGCAGTCCCCAGGCTTACGAGCAGTACTTC.

The genes are TRBV11-2 and TRBJ2-7, with 7 bases aligning to TRBD2. The V gene's germline CDR1 is SGHAT and CDR2 FQNNGV. There are 14 residues in the CDR3. The V and J ends lost 4 bases and 7 bases, in that order; junction bases with no gene match: 10. CDR3 in DNA: TGTGCCAGCAGCTCACTCAAGCGGGGCATGGAGCAGTACTTC. Amino acid sequence: CASSSLKRGMEQYF.

The J gene is TRBJ2-5, the V gene TRBV11-1; 7 bases match TRBD2. Germline CDR1 reads SGHAT; CDR2 reads FQDESV (reference sequence). After removal of 1 base from V and 2 bases from J, the junction contained 7 bases not matched to a gene. This CDR3 contains 16 residues. CDR3 in DNA: TGTGCCAGCAGCTTAGACCGGGTCGGGGGGCAAGAGACCCAGTACTTC. It codes for CASSLDRVGGQETQYF.

CDR3 loop: CASQVPYRDPEEAFF. In DNA form, the CDR3 reads TGTGCCAGCCAAGTCCCCTACCGGGATCCGGAGGAAGCTTTCTTT. This chain joins TRBV6-5 and TRBJ1-1; unclear D gene. Germline-derived CDR1 and CDR2 are MNHEY and SVGAGI. The V end was cut by 8 bases, the J end by 8 bases, with 24 bases between. This CDR3 spans 15 amino acids.

The V call is TRBV18, the J call TRBJ2-3, with 10 nucleotides matching TRBD2. CDR3 length: 15 amino acids. V was clipped by 3 bases and J by 3 bases; unmatched bases: 3. Germline loops: CDR1 KGHSH, CDR2 LQKENI. CDR3 DNA sequence: TGTGCCAGCTCACCGTCACTAGCGGGGACAGATACGCAGTATTTT. Amino acid sequence: CASSPSLAGTDTQYF.